The rows below give T cell receptor beta chains drawn from one sample of a study of regulatory T cells in long-lasting Graves disease. Each CDR3 protein gets one entry after TCRdb re-called the multiplex PCR reads with MiXCR. This table has about 470,000 distinct CDR3 sequences, about 15% appearing once. The same specimen was also included in a second study, on T cells in Graves' hyperthyroidism and ophthalmopathy.

The material sequenced was peripheral blood mononuclear cells (PBMCs), taken at new diagnosis, from a patient treated with antithyroid drugs. These receptors were taken from a woman in her 30s with Graves disease. The CDR3 runs from the conserved cysteine through the conserved F or W. Fields, in order: J gene, D gene, clone size, V gene, CDR3 protein, CDR3 DNA. D genes are given only for firm matches. Rows give clone size only sometimes, using once, few, many, or a class for an expanded clone.

j_gene: TRBJ1-1; d_gene: .; abundance: few; v_gene: TRBV12-5; CDR3aa: CASGLVTGRPAFF; CDR3nt: TGTGCTAGTGGTTTGGTAACTGGAAGACCGGCTTTCTTT
j_gene: TRBJ2-7; d_gene: .; abundance: many; v_gene: TRBV6-1; CDR3aa: CATCREFDYEQYF; CDR3nt: TGTGCCACCTGCCGCGAGTTTGACTACGAGCAGTACTTC
j_gene: TRBJ2-6; d_gene: .; abundance: .; v_gene: TRBV7-3; CDR3aa: CASSSGALGANVLTF; CDR3nt: TGTGCCAGCAGCTCAGGGGCGCTGGGGGCCAACGTCCTGACTTTC
j_gene: TRBJ1-1; d_gene: .; abundance: many; v_gene: TRBV19; CDR3aa: CASSTRGNTEAFF; CDR3nt: TGTGCCAGTAGTACCAGGGGGAACACTGAAGCTTTCTTT
j_gene: TRBJ1-1; d_gene: .; abundance: .; v_gene: TRBV18; CDR3aa: CASSPGRHTEAFF; CDR3nt: TGTGCCAGCTCACCGGGACGCCACACTGAAGCTTTCTTT
j_gene: TRBJ1-1; d_gene: .; abundance: many; v_gene: TRBV7-3; CDR3aa: CASSLRWGTEAFF; CDR3nt: TGTGCCAGCAGCTTAAGATGGGGCACTGAAGCTTTCTTT
j_gene: TRBJ2-3; d_gene: .; abundance: .; v_gene: TRBV24-1; CDR3aa: CATGQIHQSSTDTQYF; CDR3nt: TGTGCCACCGGACAGATACATCAATCTAGCACAGATACGCAGTATTTT
j_gene: TRBJ2-1; d_gene: .; abundance: many; v_gene: TRBV12-5; CDR3aa: CASPRCREGRGLTGNEQFF; CDR3nt: TGTGCTAGCCCCCGATGTCGGGAGGGCAGGGGGCTTACAGGGAATGAGCAGTTCTTC
j_gene: TRBJ2-1; d_gene: .; abundance: many; v_gene: TRBV7-2; CDR3aa: CASSLSRSPIYNEQFF; CDR3nt: TGTGCCAGCAGCTTATCTCGAAGTCCCATCTACAATGAGCAGTTCTTC
j_gene: TRBJ2-3; d_gene: .; abundance: few; v_gene: TRBV4-1; CDR3aa: CASSPGIAAHTDTQYF; CDR3nt: TGCGCCAGCAGCCCAGGCATTGCAGCGCACACAGATACGCAGTATTTT
j_gene: TRBJ2-6; d_gene: .; abundance: once; v_gene: TRBV5-1; CDR3aa: CASSLRSIQGSGANVLTF; CDR3nt: TGCGCCAGCAGCTTGCGCTCCATACAGGGTTCTGGGGCCAACGTCCTGACTTTC
j_gene: TRBJ2-1; d_gene: .; abundance: many; v_gene: TRBV3-1; CDR3aa: CASSPEGYNEQFF; CDR3nt: TGTGCCAGCAGCCCCGAGGGATACAATGAGCAGTTCTTC
j_gene: TRBJ2-5; d_gene: .; abundance: many; v_gene: TRBV12-3/TRBV12-4; CDR3aa: CASTGAVQETQYF; CDR3nt: TGTGCCAGCACTGGGGCCGTTCAAGAGACCCAGTACTTC
j_gene: TRBJ2-1; d_gene: TRBD2; abundance: many; v_gene: TRBV5-1; CDR3aa: CASSLSGGRSLDEQFF; CDR3nt: TGCGCCAGCAGCTTGAGTGGCGGGAGGAGCTTGGATGAGCAGTTCTTC